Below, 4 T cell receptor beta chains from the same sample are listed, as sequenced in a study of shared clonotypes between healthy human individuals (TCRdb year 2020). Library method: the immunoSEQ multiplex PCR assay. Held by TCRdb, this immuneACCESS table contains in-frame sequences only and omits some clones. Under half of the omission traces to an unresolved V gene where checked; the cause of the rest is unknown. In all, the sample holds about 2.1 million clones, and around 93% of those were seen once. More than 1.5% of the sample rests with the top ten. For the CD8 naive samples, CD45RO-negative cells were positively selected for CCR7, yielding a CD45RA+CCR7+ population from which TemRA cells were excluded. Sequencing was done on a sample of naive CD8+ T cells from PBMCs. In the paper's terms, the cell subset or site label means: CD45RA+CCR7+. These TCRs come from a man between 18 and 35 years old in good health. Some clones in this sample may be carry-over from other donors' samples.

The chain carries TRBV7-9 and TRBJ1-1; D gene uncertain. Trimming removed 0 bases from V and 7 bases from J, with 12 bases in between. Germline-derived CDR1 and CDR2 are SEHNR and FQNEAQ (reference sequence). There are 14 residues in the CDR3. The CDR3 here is CASSLAGGGGEAFF. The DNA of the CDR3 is TGTGCCAGCAGCTTAGCGGGCGGAGGTGGTGAAGCTTTCTTT.

Here the CDR3 DNA reads TGTGCCAGCAGTTTATCTTCCTTTTCGAACACTGAAGCTTTCTTT. Its translation: CASSLSSFSNTEAFF. The chain is built from TRBV28 and TRBJ1-1; D uncertain. This CDR3 contains 15 residues. V was clipped by 1 base and J by 1 base, with 10 bases between them. Germline V CDR1 and CDR2: MDHEN, SYDVKM. The full variable domain, its missing parts supplied by reference TRBV28 and TRBJ1-1, is DVKVTQSSRYLVKRTGEKVFLECVQDMDHENMFWYRQDPGLGLRLIYFSYDVKMKEKGDIPEGYSVSREKKERFSLILESASTNQTSMYLCASSLSSFSNTEAFFGQGTRLTVV.

This CDR3 reads CASSSPGTGDYEQYF. The CDR3, as DNA: TGTGCCAGTAGTTCGCCCGGGACAGGGGACTACGAGCAGTACTTC. The chain carries TRBV19 and TRBJ2-7, with 10 bases fitting TRBD1. CDR3 size: 15 residues. Germline-derived CDR1 and CDR2 are LNHDA and SQIVND (reference sequence). The V segment lost 5 bases and the J segment 3 bases; nucleotides outside the gene matches: 7.

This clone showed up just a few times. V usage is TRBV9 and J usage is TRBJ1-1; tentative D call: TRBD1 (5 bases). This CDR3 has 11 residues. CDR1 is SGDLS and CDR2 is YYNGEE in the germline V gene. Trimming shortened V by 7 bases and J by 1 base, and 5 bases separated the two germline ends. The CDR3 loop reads CASGGNTEAFF. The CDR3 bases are TGTGCCAGCGGGGGGAACACTGAAGCTTTCTTT.